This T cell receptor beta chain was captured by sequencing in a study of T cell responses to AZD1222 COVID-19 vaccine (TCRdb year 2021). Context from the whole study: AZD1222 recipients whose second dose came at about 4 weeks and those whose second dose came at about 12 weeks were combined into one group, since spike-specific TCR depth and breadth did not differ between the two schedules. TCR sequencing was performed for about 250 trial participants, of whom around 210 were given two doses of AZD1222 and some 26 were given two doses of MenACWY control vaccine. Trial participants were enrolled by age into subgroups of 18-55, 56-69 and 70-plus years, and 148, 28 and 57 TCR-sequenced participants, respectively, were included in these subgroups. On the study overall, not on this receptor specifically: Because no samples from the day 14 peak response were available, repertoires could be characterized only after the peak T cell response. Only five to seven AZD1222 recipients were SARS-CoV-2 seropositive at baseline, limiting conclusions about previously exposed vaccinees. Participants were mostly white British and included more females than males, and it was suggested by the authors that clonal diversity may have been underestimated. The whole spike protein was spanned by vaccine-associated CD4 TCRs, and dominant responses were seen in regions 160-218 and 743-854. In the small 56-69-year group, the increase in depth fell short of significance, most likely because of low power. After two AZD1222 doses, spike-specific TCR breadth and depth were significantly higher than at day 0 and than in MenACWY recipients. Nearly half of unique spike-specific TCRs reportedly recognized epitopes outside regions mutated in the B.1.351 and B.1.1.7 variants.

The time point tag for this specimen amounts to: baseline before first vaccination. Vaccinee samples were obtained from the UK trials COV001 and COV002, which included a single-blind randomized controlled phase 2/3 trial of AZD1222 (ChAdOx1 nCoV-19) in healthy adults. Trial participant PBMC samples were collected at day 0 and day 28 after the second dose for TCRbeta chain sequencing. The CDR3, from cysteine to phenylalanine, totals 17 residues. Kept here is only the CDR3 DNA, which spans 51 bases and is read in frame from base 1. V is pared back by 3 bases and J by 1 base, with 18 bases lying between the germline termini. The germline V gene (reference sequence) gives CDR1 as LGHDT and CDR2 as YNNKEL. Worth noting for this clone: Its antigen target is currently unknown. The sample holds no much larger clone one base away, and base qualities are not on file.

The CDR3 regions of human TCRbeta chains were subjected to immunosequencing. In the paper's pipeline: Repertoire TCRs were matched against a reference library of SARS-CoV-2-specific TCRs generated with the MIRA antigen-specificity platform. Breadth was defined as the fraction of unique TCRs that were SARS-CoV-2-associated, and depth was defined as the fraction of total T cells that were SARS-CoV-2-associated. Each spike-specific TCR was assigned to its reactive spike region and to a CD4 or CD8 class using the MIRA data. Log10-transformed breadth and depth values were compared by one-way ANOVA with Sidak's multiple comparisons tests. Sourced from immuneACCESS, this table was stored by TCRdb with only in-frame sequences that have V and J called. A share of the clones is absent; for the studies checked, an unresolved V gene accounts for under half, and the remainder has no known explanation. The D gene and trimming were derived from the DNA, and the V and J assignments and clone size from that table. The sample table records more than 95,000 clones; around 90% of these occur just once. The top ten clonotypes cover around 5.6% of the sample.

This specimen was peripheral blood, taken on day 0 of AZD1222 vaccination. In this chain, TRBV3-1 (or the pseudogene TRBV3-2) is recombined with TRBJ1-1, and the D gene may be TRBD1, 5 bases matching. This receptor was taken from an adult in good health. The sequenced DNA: TGTGCCAGCAGCCAGTTATTTTCTCCGCAGGGGAACACTGAAGCTTTCTTT. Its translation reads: CASSQLFSPQGNTEAFF.